A selection of T cell receptor beta chains follows, all from one sample in a study of blood T cell repertoires in COVID-19. TCRdb keeps only in-frame clones here, not all; method: immunoSEQ multiplex PCR. The sample shows roughly 140,000 clones, roughly 85% of them seen only once. The material sequenced was peripheral blood. These receptors all come from a woman aged 55 to 70 with COVID-19, enrolled during active disease. Each CDR3 is given with its conserved first and last residue. Each record gives: J gene, clone size, V gene, D gene, CDR3 DNA, CDR3 protein. A D gene is named only where the DNA matches it firmly. The size of a clone is reported for some rows only, either as once, few or many, or as a class for expanded clones.

>TRBJ1-1|.|TRBV7-6|.
TGTGCCAGCAGCTTAGATGAGGGATCGAGGACTGAAGCTTTCTTT
CASSLDEGSRTEAFF
>TRBJ1-3|.|TRBV5-4|TRBD1
TGTGCCAGCAGTTTAGACAGGGCAACTGGAAACACCATATATTTT
CASSLDRATGNTIYF
>TRBJ1-2|few|TRBV19|TRBD1
TGTGCCAGTAGTATCCGGACAGGCAACTATGGCTACACCTTC
CASSIRTGNYGYTF
>TRBJ1-5|.|TRBV16|.
TGTGCCAGCAGACAGACAGTTAATCAGCCCCAGCATTTT
CASRQTVNQPQHF
>TRBJ1-5|.|TRBV12-5|.
TGTGCTAGTGGTTTGGGGGGGGGCTCTAGCAATCAGCCCCAGCATTTT
CASGLGGGSSNQPQHF
>TRBJ1-5|.|TRBV7-9|TRBD1
TGTGCCAGCAGCGCATATACAGGGGGCTCTAATCAGCCCCAGCATTTT
CASSAYTGGSNQPQHF
>TRBJ2-3|few|TRBV7-9|TRBD2
TGTGCCAGCAGCACAGGACTAGCGGTCACAGATACGCAGTATTTT
CASSTGLAVTDTQYF
>TRBJ1-3|once|TRBV11-2|.
TGTGCCAGCAGTATTAACTTCGCTGGAAACACCATATATTTT
CASSINFAGNTIYF
>TRBJ1-2|.|TRBV30|TRBD1
TGTGCCTCGCCCCCGGGACAGGGGAACTATGGCTACACCTTC
CASPPGQGNYGYTF
>TRBJ1-6|.|TRBV7-9|.
TGTGCCAGCAGCAGGAGCTCCTATAATTCACCCCTCCACTTT
CASSRSSYNSPLHF
>TRBJ1-2|once|TRBV9|.
TGTGCCAGCAGCGTAGACGCAGGTCGTAACTATGGCTACACCTTC
CASSVDAGRNYGYTF
>TRBJ1-2|.|TRBV5-6|.
TGTGCCAGCAGCTTAGTTGCTATCGGCTATGGCTACACCTTC
CASSLVAIGYGYTF
>TRBJ1-6|.|TRBV12-3/TRBV12-4|.
TGTGCCAGCATAGGGAGGTTCGGTTCACCCCTCCACTTT
CASIGRFGSPLHF
>TRBJ1-2|.|TRBV6-5|.
TGTGCCAGCAGTCCACAGGGAGACTATGGCTACACCTTC
CASSPQGDYGYTF
>TRBJ1-1|.|TRBV4-1|TRBD1
TGCGCCAGCAGCTACTCGGGACAGGCGAACACTGAAGCTTTCTTT
CASSYSGQANTEAFF
>TRBJ2-3|.|TRBV3-1/TRBV3-2|.
TGTGCCAGCAGCCAAGAGGCGGGGCGGGGAGATACGCAGTATTTT
CASSQEAGRGDTQYF
>TRBJ2-1|.|TRBV30|.
TGTGCCTGCGATGAGCAGTTCTTC
CACDEQFF
>TRBJ1-2|.|TRBV3-1/TRBV3-2|TRBD1
TGTGCCAGCAGCCAAGAAGTCGGTGGGACAGGGAACTATGGCTACACCTTC
CASSQEVGGTGNYGYTF
>TRBJ1-1|.|TRBV4-2|TRBD1
TGTGCCAGCACTAAACAGGGGATGAACACTGAAGCTTTCTTT
CASTKQGMNTEAFF
>TRBJ2-7|once|TRBV7-2|TRBD2
TGTGCCAGCAGCCAACGGACTAGCGGCTCCTACGAGCAGTACTTC
CASSQRTSGSYEQYF
>TRBJ1-6|once|TRBV2|.
TGTGCCAGCAGTGATGGGGCAGGCGCCGTTGATTCACCCCTCCACTTT
CASSDGAGAVDSPLHF
>TRBJ1-2|.|TRBV7-9|.
TGTGCCAGCAGCTTAGAACAGGGCAATGGCTACACCTTC
CASSLEQGNGYTF
>TRBJ2-5|.|TRBV5-1|TRBD1
TGCGCCAGCAGCTTGGAAGGGACAGCTGGACAAGAGACCCAGTACTTC
CASSLEGTAGQETQYF
>TRBJ2-7|.|TRBV3-1/TRBV3-2|TRBD2
TGTGCCAGCAGCCAAGACCCAAAAGGGTCGCGGGAGGTCCACTACGAGCAGTACTTC
CASSQDPKGSREVHYEQYF
>TRBJ1-2|.|TRBV6-5|.
TGTGCCAGCAGTTACTCGAGTACAGGGTTGGTCTATGGCTACACCTTC
CASSYSSTGLVYGYTF
>TRBJ1-2|.|TRBV27|TRBD1
TGTGCCAGCAGGCCTCGGACAGGTCTCTATGGCTACACCTTC
CASRPRTGLYGYTF
>TRBJ1-5|.|TRBV19|TRBD1
TGTGCCAGTAGTATTCCATACCTTGTGGACAGGGGAGACCAGCCCCAGCATTTT
CASSIPYLVDRGDQPQHF
>TRBJ1-2|.|TRBV19|.
TGTGCCAGTAGAGGTCCCGGACAGTCTAACTATGGCTACACCTTC
CASRGPGQSNYGYTF
>TRBJ2-3|.|TRBV24-1|.
TGTGCCACCAGTACCCGCGGGAGCACAGATACGCAGTATTTT
CATSTRGSTDTQYF
>TRBJ2-2|.|TRBV3-1/TRBV3-2|.
TGTGCCAGCAGCCAAGACTATCGAGCCGGGGAGCTGTTTTTT
CASSQDYRAGELFF
>TRBJ1-2|.|TRBV18|.
TGTGCCAGCTCACCAACCGCAGGGGAAGGCTACACCTTC
CASSPTAGEGYTF
>TRBJ1-2|.|TRBV5-6|TRBD1
TGTGCCAGCAGTTACGGGACAGAGCTCAACTATGGCTACACCTTC
CASSYGTELNYGYTF
>TRBJ1-2|.|TRBV2|.
TGTGCCGAAAGGGAGAACTATGGCTACACCTTC
CAERENYGYTF
>TRBJ2-3|.|TRBV5-4|TRBD2
TGTGCCAGCAGCTTGGCCGGGTCGAGCGGGAGGGCCACAGATACGCAGTATTTT
CASSLAGSSGRATDTQYF
>TRBJ1-2|.|TRBV6-5|.
TGTGCCAGCAGTCTCGCAGGGCTCGGCTACACCTTC
CASSLAGLGYTF
>TRBJ1-5|.|TRBV6-5|TRBD1
TGTGCCAGCAGTTCCGGGACAGGGGGAAATCAGCCCCAGCATTTT
CASSSGTGGNQPQHF
>TRBJ2-7|.|TRBV14|.
TGTGCCAGCAGCCAACACCACTTTGCCTACGAGCAGTACTTC
CASSQHHFAYEQYF
>TRBJ1-5|.|TRBV4-2|.
TGTGCCAGCAGCCAAGTTGTCGGGAGTGCGAATCAGCCCCAGCATTTT
CASSQVVGSANQPQHF
>TRBJ2-2|.|TRBV5-6|.
TGTGCCAGCAGCTTGGTTCCCGACTACACCGGGGAGCTGTTTTTT
CASSLVPDYTGELFF
>TRBJ1-2|.|TRBV27|.
TGTGCCAGCAGTTCCCCGGCTCAGGGGTATGGCTACACCTTC
CASSSPAQGYGYTF
>TRBJ1-4|.|TRBV9|TRBD1
TGTGCCAGCAGCCCCCGACAGGGGGCTAATGAAAAACTGTTTTTT
CASSPRQGANEKLFF
>TRBJ2-2|.|TRBV3-1/TRBV3-2|.
TGTGCCAGCAGCCAAGTCAGGGGTTCTGGGAGCACCGGGGAGCTGTTTTTT
CASSQVRGSGSTGELFF
>TRBJ1-5|.|TRBV6-5|.
TGTGCCAGCAGTCCCGGACAGTCTAGCAATCAGCCCCAGCATTTT
CASSPGQSSNQPQHF
>TRBJ1-3|few|TRBV30|TRBD1
TGTGCCTGGAAGGGGGCCGGGAGCTCTGGAAACACCATATATTTT
CAWKGAGSSGNTIYF
>TRBJ1-3|.|TRBV27|.
TGTGCCAGCAGTTTTCGCGGGGGCGCTGGAAACACCATATATTTT
CASSFRGGAGNTIYF
>TRBJ2-5|.|TRBV7-9|TRBD2
TGTGCCAGCAGCTTAGCCTCGGGAGGCCATGGTGAGACCCAGTACTTC
CASSLASGGHGETQYF
>TRBJ1-4|.|TRBV6-5|.
TGTGCCGTCAACAGAGCAACTAATGAAAAACTGTTTTTT
CAVNRATNEKLFF
>TRBJ2-3|.|TRBV14|TRBD2
TGTGCCAGCAGCCCACTAGCGGGGGGCCCCCCAGATACGCAGTATTTT
CASSPLAGGPPDTQYF
>TRBJ2-7|.|TRBV3-1/TRBV3-2|TRBD1
TGTGCCAGCAGCTCGCAGGGGGCGCTCGACGAGCAGTACTTC
CASSSQGALDEQYF
>TRBJ2-5|few|TRBV11-3|.
TGTGCCAGCAGCTTAAACCAGGCAGAGACCCAGTACTTC
CASSLNQAETQYF
>TRBJ1-2|few|TRBV11-2|.
TGTGCCAGCAGCTTAGACCAGGGGTCGCCCGGTGGCTACACCTTC
CASSLDQGSPGGYTF
>TRBJ1-2|.|TRBV5-1|TRBD1
TGCGCCAGCAGCCTCTCCAGGGGGACTTCTAACTATGGCTACACCTTC
CASSLSRGTSNYGYTF
>TRBJ2-5|once|TRBV7-8|TRBD1
TGTGCCAGCAGCTTAGGACAGGGGAAAACAGAGACCCAGTACTTC
CASSLGQGKTETQYF
>TRBJ1-1|.|TRBV4-1|.
TGCGCCAGCAGCCAAGACGGGAACACTGAAGCTTTCTTT
CASSQDGNTEAFF
>TRBJ2-2|.|TRBV7-6|TRBD2
TGTGCCAGCAGCTTTAGACCGGGACTAGCGGGAGGGCCCGGGGAGCTGTTTTTT
CASSFRPGLAGGPGELFF
>TRBJ1-6|.|TRBV5-6|.
TGTGCCAGCAGCCCCCCTGGGGGGGACACCAATTCACCCCTCCACTTT
CASSPPGGDTNSPLHF
>TRBJ1-5|.|TRBV5-1|.
TGCGCCAGCAGCCCAAAACCAGAGGTGGATCAGCCCCAGCATTTT
CASSPKPEVDQPQHF
>TRBJ1-6|once|TRBV7-3|.
TGTGCCAGCAGCTTAAGGGGGGGATCACCCCTCCACTTT
CASSLRGGSPLHF
>TRBJ2-3|few|TRBV6-1|TRBD2
TGTGCCAGCAGTGAAGGGGCTAGCGGGAGTCATACGCAGTATTTT
CASSEGASGSHTQYF